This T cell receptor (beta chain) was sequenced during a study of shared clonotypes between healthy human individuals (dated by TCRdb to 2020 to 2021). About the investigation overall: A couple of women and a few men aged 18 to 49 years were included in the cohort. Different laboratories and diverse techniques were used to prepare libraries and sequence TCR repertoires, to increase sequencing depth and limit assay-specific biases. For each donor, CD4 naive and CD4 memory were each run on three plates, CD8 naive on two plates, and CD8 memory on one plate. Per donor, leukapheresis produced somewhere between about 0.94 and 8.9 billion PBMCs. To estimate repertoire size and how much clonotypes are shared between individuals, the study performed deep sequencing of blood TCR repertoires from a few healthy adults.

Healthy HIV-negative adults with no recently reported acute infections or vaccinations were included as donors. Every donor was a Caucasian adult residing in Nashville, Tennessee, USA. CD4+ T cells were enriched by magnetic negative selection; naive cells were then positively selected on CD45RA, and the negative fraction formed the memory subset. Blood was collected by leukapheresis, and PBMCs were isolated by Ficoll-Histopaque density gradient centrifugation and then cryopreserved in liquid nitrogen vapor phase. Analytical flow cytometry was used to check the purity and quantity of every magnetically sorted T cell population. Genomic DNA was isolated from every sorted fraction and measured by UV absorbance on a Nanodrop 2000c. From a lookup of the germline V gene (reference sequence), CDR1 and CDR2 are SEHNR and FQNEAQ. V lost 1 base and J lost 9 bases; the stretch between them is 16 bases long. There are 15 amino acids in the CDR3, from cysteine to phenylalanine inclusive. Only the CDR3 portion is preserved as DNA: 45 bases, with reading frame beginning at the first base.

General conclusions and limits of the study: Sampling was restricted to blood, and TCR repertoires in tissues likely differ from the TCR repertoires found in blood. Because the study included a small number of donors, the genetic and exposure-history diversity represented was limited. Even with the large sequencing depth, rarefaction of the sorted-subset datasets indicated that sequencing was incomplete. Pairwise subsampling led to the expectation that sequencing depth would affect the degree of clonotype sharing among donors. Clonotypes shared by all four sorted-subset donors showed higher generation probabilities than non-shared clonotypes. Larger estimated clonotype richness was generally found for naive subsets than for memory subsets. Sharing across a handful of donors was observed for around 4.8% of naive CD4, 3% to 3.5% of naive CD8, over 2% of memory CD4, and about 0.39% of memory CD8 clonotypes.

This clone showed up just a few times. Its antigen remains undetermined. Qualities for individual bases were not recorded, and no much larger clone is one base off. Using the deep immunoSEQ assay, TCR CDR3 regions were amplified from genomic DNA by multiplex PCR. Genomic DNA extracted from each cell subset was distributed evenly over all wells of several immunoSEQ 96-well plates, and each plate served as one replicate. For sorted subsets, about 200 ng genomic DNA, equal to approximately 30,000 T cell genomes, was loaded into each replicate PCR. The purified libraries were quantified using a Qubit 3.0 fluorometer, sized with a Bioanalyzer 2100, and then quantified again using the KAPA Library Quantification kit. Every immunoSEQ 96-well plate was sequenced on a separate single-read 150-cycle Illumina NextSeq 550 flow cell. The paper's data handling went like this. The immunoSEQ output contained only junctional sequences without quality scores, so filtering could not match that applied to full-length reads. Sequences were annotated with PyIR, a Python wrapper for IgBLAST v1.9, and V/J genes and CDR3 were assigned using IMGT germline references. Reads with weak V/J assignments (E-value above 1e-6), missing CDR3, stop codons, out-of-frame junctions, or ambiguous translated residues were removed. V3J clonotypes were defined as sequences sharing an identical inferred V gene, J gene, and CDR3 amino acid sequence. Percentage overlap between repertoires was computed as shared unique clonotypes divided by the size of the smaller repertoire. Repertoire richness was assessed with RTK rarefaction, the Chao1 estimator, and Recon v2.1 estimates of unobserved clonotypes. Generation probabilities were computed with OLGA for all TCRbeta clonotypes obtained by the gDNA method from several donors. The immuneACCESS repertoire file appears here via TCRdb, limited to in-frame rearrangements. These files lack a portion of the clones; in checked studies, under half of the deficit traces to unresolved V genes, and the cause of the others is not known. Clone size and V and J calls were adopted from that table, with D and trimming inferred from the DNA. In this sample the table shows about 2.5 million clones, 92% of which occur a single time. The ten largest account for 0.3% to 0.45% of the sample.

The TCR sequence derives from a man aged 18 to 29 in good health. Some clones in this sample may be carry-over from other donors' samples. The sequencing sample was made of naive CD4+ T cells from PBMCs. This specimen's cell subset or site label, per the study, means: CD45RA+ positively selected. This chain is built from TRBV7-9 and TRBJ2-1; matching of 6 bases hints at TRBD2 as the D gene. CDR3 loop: CASSLGGKGLSEQFF. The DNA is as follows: TGTGCCAGCAGCTTAGGCGGGAAGGGGTTATCTGAGCAGTTCTTC.